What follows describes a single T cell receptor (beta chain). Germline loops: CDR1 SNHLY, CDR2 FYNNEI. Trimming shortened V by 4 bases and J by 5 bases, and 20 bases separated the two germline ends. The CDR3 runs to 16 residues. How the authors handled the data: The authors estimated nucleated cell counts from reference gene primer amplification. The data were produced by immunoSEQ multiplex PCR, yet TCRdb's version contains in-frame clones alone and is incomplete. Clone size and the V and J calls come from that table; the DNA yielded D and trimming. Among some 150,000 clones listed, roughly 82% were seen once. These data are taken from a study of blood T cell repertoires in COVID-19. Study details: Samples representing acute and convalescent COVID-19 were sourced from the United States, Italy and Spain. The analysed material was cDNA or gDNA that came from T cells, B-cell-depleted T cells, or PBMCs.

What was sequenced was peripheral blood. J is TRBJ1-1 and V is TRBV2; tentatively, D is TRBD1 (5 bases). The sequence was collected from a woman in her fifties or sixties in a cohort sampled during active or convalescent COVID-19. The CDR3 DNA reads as TGTGCCAGCAGTGGCTCTGCGGCCGGGACTAGGACTGAAGCTTTCTTT. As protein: CASSGSAAGTRTEAFF.